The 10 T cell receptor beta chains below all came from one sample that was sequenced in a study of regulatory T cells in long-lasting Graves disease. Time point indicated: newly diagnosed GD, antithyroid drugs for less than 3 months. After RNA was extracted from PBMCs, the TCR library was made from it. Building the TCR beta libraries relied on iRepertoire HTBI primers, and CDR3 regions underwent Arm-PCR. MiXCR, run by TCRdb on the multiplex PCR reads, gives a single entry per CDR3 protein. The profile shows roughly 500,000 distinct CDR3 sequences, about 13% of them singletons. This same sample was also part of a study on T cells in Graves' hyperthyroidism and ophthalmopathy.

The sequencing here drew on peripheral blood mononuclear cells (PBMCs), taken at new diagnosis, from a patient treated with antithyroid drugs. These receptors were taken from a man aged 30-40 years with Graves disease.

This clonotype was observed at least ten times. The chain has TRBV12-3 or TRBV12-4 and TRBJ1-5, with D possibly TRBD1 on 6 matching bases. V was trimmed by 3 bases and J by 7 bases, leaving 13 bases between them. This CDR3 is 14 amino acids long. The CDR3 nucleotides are TGTGCCAGCAGTTTCGTGGGGGCTCAGCAGCCCCAGCATTTT. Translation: CASSFVGAQQPQHF.

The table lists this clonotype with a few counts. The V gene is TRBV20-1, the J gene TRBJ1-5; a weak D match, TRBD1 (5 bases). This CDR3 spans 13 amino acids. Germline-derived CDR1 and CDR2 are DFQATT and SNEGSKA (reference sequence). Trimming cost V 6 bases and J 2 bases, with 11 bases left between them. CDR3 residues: CSANRGGNQPQHF. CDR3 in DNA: TGCAGTGCCAACCGAGGGGGCAATCAGCCCCAGCATTTT.

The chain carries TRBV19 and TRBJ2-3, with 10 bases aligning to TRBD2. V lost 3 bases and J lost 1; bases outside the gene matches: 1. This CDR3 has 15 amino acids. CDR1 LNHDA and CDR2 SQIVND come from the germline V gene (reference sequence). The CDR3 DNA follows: TGTGCCAGTAGTATTGGGACTAGCGGCACAGATACGCAGTATTTT. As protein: CASSIGTSGTDTQYF.

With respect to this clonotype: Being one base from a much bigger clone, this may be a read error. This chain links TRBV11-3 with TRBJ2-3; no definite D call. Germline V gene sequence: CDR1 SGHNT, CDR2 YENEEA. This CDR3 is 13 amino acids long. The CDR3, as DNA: TGTGCCAGCTCGACTCGAAACACAAATACGCAGTATTTT. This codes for CASSTRNTNTQYF. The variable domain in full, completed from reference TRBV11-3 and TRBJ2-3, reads EAGVVQSPRYKIIEKKQPVAFWCNPISGHNTLYWYLQNLGQGPELLIRYENEEAVDDSQLPKDRFSAERLKGVDSTLKIQPAELGDSAVYLCASSTRNTNTQYFGPGTRLTVL.

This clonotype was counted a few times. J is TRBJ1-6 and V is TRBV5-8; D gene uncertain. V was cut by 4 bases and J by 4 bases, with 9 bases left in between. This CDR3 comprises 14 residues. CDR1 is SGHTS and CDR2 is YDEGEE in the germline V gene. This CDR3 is CASSRPDYNSPLHF. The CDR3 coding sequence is TGTGCCAGCAGCCGGCCAGATTATAATTCACCCCTCCACTTT.

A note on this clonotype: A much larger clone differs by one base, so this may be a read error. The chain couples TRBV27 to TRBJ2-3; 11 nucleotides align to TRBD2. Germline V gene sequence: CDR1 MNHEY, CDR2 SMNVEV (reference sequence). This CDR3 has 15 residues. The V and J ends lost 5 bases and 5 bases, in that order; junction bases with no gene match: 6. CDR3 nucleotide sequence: TGTGCCAGCAGTGCGATCGGACTAGCGGGAGATACGCAGTATTTT. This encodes CASSAIGLAGDTQYF.

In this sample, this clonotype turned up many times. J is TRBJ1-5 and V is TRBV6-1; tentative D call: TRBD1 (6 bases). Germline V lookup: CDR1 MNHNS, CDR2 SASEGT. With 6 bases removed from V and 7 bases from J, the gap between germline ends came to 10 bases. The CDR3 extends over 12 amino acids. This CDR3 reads CASRPQGQPQHF. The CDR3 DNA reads TGTGCCAGCAGGCCTCAGGGGCAGCCCCAGCATTTT.

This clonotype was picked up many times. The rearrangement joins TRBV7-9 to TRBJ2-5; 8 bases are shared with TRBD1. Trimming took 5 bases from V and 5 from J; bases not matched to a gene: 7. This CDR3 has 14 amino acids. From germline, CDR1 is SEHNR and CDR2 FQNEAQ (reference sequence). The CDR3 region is CASSPWTGTETQYF. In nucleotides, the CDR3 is TGTGCCAGCAGCCCCTGGACAGGGACGGAGACCCAGTACTTC.

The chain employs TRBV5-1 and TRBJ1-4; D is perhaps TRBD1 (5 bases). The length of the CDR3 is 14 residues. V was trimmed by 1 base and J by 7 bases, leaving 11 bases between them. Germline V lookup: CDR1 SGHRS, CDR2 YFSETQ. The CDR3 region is CASSLRGAGEKLFF. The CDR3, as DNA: TGCGCCAGCAGCTTGAGAGGGGCCGGTGAAAAACTGTTTTTT.

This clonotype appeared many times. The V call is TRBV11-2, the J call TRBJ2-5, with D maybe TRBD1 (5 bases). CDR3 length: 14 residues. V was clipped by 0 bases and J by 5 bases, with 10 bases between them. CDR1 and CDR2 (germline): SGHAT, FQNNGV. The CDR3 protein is CASSLDQGSETQYF. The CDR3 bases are TGTGCCAGCAGCTTAGACCAGGGAAGTGAGACCCAGTACTTC.